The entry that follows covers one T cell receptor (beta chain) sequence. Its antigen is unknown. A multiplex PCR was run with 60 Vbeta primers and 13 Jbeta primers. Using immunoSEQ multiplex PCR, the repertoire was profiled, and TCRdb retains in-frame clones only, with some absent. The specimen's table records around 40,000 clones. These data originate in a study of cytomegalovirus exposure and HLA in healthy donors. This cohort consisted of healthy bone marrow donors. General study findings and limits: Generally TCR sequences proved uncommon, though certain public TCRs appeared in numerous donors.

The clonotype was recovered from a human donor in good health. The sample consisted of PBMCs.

CDR3 loop: CASSVFGGTEAFF. In DNA, the CDR3 is TGTGCCAGCAGCGTATTCGGAGGTACTGAAGCTTTCTTT. This chain uses TRBV9 with TRBJ1-1; D gene ambiguous. The V gene's germline CDR1 is SGDLS and CDR2 YYNGEE. The germline V and J ends were trimmed by 1 base and 5 bases, with 9 bases remaining between them. The CDR3 is 13 residues long.